This TCR beta chain originates from a study of CD8+ T cells in alopecia areata. CDR1 is GTSNPN, CDR2 SVGIG, per germline (reference sequence). The CDR3 length is 15 residues. Trimming took 2 bases from V and 3 from J, leaving 14 bases between them. RNA extraction and reverse transcription yielded cDNA as sequencing template. Profiled with immunoSEQ multiplex PCR; TCRdb holds only in-frame clones, not every one. Here the sample spans approximately 150,000 clones, 55% being singletons. V is TRBV30 and J is TRBJ1-3; D unresolved. This sequence was found in a human donor in good health. Sequenced: CD4+ T cells sorted from blood. CDR3 in DNA: TGTGCCTGGAGTAAGGGATGGGAGCTTGGAAACACCATATATTTT. Its protein product is CAWSKGWELGNTIYF.